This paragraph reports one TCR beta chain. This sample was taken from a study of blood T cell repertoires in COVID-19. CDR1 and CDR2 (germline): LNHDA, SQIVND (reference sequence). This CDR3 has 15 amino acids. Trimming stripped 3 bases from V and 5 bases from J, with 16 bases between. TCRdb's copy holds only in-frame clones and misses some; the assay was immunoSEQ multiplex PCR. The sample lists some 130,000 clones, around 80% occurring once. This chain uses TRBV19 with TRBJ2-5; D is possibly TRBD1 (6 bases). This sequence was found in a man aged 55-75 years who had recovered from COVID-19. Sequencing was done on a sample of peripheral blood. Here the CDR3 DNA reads TGTGCCAGTAGTATCCCCAGGGGAGAAGTGGAGACCCAGTACTTC. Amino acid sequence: CASSIPRGEVETQYF.